The 18 T cell receptor beta chains presented below share a single source sample, sequenced in a study of post-analysis software for immune sequencing data. These receptors have no identified antigens. TCR beta cDNA libraries included unique molecular identifiers. A single record per CDR3 protein comes from TCRdb applying MiXCR to the PCR reads. Of some 700,000 distinct CDR3 sequences listed, 55% to 60% are singletons. Study-level results: A few TRBV segments appeared more often in patients than in controls, and TRBV5-6, TRBV5-1 and TRBV20-1 were among these.

Sequences were obtained from blood. The receptors come from a girl aged 2 to 9 with multiple sclerosis.

J is TRBJ1-2 and V is TRBV6-2 or TRBV6-3; 8 positions match TRBD1. Germline-derived CDR1 and CDR2 are MNHEY and SVGEGT. Trimming at V came to 0 bases and at J to 4 bases, leaving 7 bases not matched to a gene. The CDR3 runs to 16 residues. CDR3 nucleotides: TGTGCCAGCAGTTACTCTGGGCAGGGGGCCTTCTATGGCTACACCTTC. It encodes CASSYSGQGAFYGYTF.

The DNA for the CDR3 is TGTGCCAGCGGTAGAGGCGGGAATGAGCAGTTCTTC. Translating it yields CASGRGGNEQFF. The chain combines TRBV28 with TRBJ2-1; tentative D call: TRBD2 (5 bases). CDR3 length: 12 residues. Between the trimmed V and J ends, which lost 8 bases and 7 bases, there was a span of 12 bases. From germline, CDR1 is MDHEN and CDR2 SYDVKM.

The table lists this clonotype with a few counts. The chain employs TRBV7-9 and TRBJ2-1; no firm D call. V was trimmed by 5 bases and J by 5 bases, leaving 13 bases between them. The CDR3 consists of 14 residues. The germline V gene has CDR1 SEHNR and CDR2 FQNEAQ (reference sequence). The DNA for the CDR3 is TGTGCCAGCAGCCAACAAGGGATCAACAATGAGCAGTTCTTC. Translated, it gives CASSQQGINNEQFF.

The chain carries TRBV10-3 and TRBJ1-2; 11 nucleotides line up with TRBD1. The germline gives CDR1 ENHRY, CDR2 SYGVKD. The CDR3 totals 17 residues. The ends lost 4 bases at V and 0 bases at J; junction bases unmatched: 7. The CDR3 bases are TGTGCCATCAGTGGACCGGGACAGGGGGATCCTAACTATGGCTACACCTTC. This gives the protein CAISGPGQGDPNYGYTF.

The chain carries TRBV12-3 or TRBV12-4 and TRBJ1-1; 7 positions agree with TRBD1. V lost 6 bases, J lost 1 base, and 8 bases stayed unmatched. CDR3 size: 15 residues. The CDR3 loop is CASRPTGISNTEAFF. The CDR3 region has the DNA TGTGCCAGCAGACCGACAGGGATATCGAACACTGAAGCTTTCTTT.

The chain links TRBV28 to TRBJ1-5; no reliable D call. Germline V gene lookup returns CDR1 MDHEN and CDR2 SYDVKM. Trimming left V 5 bases short and J 7 bases short, with 18 bases between. This CDR3 is 15 amino acids long. This chain's CDR3 is CASSPRTGTGQPQHF. CDR3 sequence (DNA): TGTGCCAGCAGTCCCCGGACGGGAACGGGCCAGCCCCAGCATTTT. Supplemented by reference TRBV28 and TRBJ1-5, the full variable domain reads DVKVTQSSRYLVKRTGEKVFLECVQDMDHENMFWYRQDPGLGLRLIYFSYDVKMKEKGDIPEGYSVSREKKERFSLILESASTNQTSMYLCASSPRTGTGQPQHFGDGTRLSIL.

The rearrangement joins TRBV29-1 to TRBJ1-2; a possible D gene is TRBD1 (5 bases). CDR1 and CDR2 from the germline V gene are SQVTM and ANQGSEA. CDR3 size: 14 residues. The germline V and J ends were trimmed by 4 bases and 4 bases, with 16 bases remaining between them. DNA for the CDR3: TGCAGCGTTGGCGGCAGGGCGGAGGGCTATGGCTACACCTTC. This translates into CSVGGRAEGYGYTF.

This clonotype has just a few counts. V usage is TRBV7-2 and J usage is TRBJ1-6; a possible D gene is TRBD1 (5 bases). The CDR3 is 12 amino acids. Germline CDR1 reads SGHTA; CDR2 reads FQGNSA. The germline V and J ends were trimmed by 3 bases and 11 bases, with 8 bases remaining between them. CDR3 amino acids: CASSFRDPPLHF. As DNA, the CDR3 is TGTGCCAGCAGCTTCCGGGACCCACCCCTCCACTTT.

The chain joins TRBV3-1 to TRBJ1-2; D remains unclear. Between the trimmed V and J ends, which lost 0 bases and 3 bases, there was a span of 11 bases. The germline gives CDR1 LGHDT, CDR2 YNNKEL (reference sequence). CDR3 length: 15 amino acids. In DNA form, the CDR3 reads TGTGCCAGCAGCCAAGATCTTGCCAGACACTATGGCTACACCTTC. As protein: CASSQDLARHYGYTF.

The gene calls are TRBV5-1 and TRBJ2-7, with 10 bases that match TRBD1. Germline lookup yields CDR1 SGHRS and CDR2 YFSETQ. The length of the CDR3 is 13 residues. V lost 7 bases and J lost 1; bases outside the gene matches: 2. CDR3 loop: CASRTGGSYEQYF. As DNA, the CDR3 is TGCGCCAGCCGGACAGGGGGTTCCTACGAGCAGTACTTC.

Concerning this clonotype: The junction does not match germline at one end; this may be a read error. The chain carries TRBV5-1 and TRBJ1-2; 11 nucleotides agree with TRBD1. The CDR3 has 16 amino acids. Per germline, CDR1 SGHRS and CDR2 YFSETQ. The CDR3 loop is CVSSDSGTGGFYGYTF. CDR3 sequence (DNA): TGCGTCAGCAGCGACTCCGGGACAGGGGGTTTCTATGGCTACACCTTC.

This clonotype was seen only a few times. V is TRBV20-1 and J is TRBJ2-1; perhaps TRBD2 as D (6 bases). From germline, CDR1 is DFQATT and CDR2 SNEGSKA (reference sequence). V dropped 3 bases and J dropped 3 bases, with 15 bases sitting between them. This CDR3 has 15 residues. CDR3 bases: TGCAGTGCTAGGTTCCGGGAGAAGGTCTACAATGAGCAGTTCTTC. It encodes CSARFREKVYNEQFF.

The V gene is TRBV10-1, the J gene TRBJ2-3, with 8 bases that match TRBD2. CDR3 length equals 16 residues. Germline CDR1 WNHNN, CDR2 SYGVQD (reference sequence). The ends lost 2 bases at V and 4 bases at J; junction bases unmatched: 8. The CDR3 here is CASSEMLAGLPDTQYF. Written as DNA, the CDR3 is TGCGCCAGCAGTGAGATGCTAGCGGGTCTACCAGATACGCAGTATTTT.

V gene TRBV29-1 combines with J gene TRBJ1-1, with 7 bases identical to TRBD1. The V gene's germline CDR1 is SQVTM and CDR2 ANQGSEA. The CDR3 sequence is 13 residues long. V dropped 3 bases and J dropped 4; count of bases not matched to a gene: 5. The CDR3 region is CSVDPPGGTEAFF. CDR3 coding DNA: TGCAGCGTTGACCCCCCAGGGGGCACTGAAGCTTTCTTT.

The rearrangement uses TRBV7-9 and TRBJ2-1, with D possibly matching TRBD1 (6 bases). Germline CDR1 SEHNR, CDR2 FQNEAQ (reference sequence). The V end was cut by 1 base, the J end by 5 bases, with 6 bases between. This CDR3 spans 13 amino acids. The DNA for the CDR3 is TGTGCCAGCAGCTTAGGGGGGCACAATGAGCAGTTCTTC. Residues: CASSLGGHNEQFF.

With respect to this clonotype: The junction does not match germline at one end; this may be a read error. This rearrangement joins TRBV7-7 to TRBJ2-5, with D possibly being TRBD2 (6 bases). The CDR3 extends over 16 amino acids. The germline V gene encodes CDR1 SSHAT and CDR2 FNYEAQ (reference sequence). As DNA, the CDR3 is TGTGCTAGCAGCTTAGCGTCCGGTAGCGGCCAAGAGACCCAGTACTTC. Translated: CASSLASGSGQETQYF.

The chain joins TRBV5-5 to TRBJ2-3; D is tentatively TRBD1 or TRBD2 (5 bases each). This CDR3 spans 18 amino acids. V was shortened by 0 bases and J by 0 bases, with 17 bases between the two germline ends. Germline CDR1 is SGHKS and CDR2 is YYEKEE (reference sequence). The CDR3 loop is CASSLAPTGTASTDTQYF. The CDR3 DNA reads as TGTGCCAGCAGCTTGGCCCCAACCGGGACGGCAAGCACAGATACGCAGTATTTT.

The chain has TRBV6-6 and TRBJ2-7; 7 bases agree with TRBD2. V shed 8 bases and J 0 bases; nucleotides not matched to a gene: 10. The germline V gene encodes CDR1 MNHNY and CDR2 SVGAGI (reference sequence). The CDR3 loop spans 15 amino acids. In DNA form, the CDR3 reads TGTGCCAGCGGGCTTCTCGGCGGGAGCTCCTACGAGCAGTACTTC. It translates to CASGLLGGSSYEQYF.